This T cell receptor beta chain was found in a study of blood T cell repertoires in COVID-19. This clone has only a few counts. This table comes from immunoSEQ multiplex PCR, and its TCRdb copy is limited to in-frame clones, with some not included. The data show 150,000 to 200,000 clones, roughly 93% seen once. This CDR3 is built from 13 residues. After removal of 4 bases from V and 2 bases from J, the junction contained 1 base not matched to a gene. This chain links TRBV12-3 or TRBV12-4 with TRBJ2-5; TRBD2 aligns across 7 bases. The sequenced material came from peripheral blood. The source is a woman aged 45-65 years with acute or convalescent COVID-19. DNA of the CDR3: TGTGCCAGCAGTTCGGGACTACAAGAGACCCAGTACTTC. Translated: CASSSGLQETQYF.